The rows below give T cell receptor beta chains drawn from one sample of a study of long-term antiretroviral therapy in people with HIV. Sequencing was performed with immunoSEQ multiplex PCR; in TCRdb, only in-frame clones are kept and a portion is missing. The sample carries about 30,000 clones, about 95% recorded once. The source was unsorted PBMCs, collected roughly 6.3 years after starting antiretroviral therapy. The source of these receptors is a man aged 30 to 39 with HIV. Both conserved end residues are part of each CDR3. The D gene is left open where the match is weak. Clone size is given for some rows only: seen once, a few or many times, or a class if the clone is expanded.

d_call clone_size j_call v_call cdr3_aa cdr3_nt
NA NA TRBJ1-1 TRBV7-2 CASSLLGGEAFF TGTGCCAGCAGCCTGTTAGGGGGTGAAGCTTTCTTT
TRBD1 NA TRBJ2-2 TRBV11-3 CASSLGQGGELFF TGTGCCAGCAGCCTGGGACAGGGTGGGGAGCTGTTTTTT
NA NA TRBJ1-1 TRBV6-5 CASSPRLMNTEAFF TGTGCCAGCAGTCCACGATTGATGAACACTGAAGCTTTCTTT
TRBD2 NA TRBJ2-3 TRBV4-3 CASSQTASGRGTDTQYF TGCGCCAGCAGCCAAACCGCTAGCGGGAGGGGAACAGATACGCAGTATTTT
NA NA TRBJ1-3 TRBV5-4 CASSLGTTGNTIYF TGTGCCAGCAGCTTGGGGACCACTGGAAACACCATATATTTT
NA NA TRBJ1-5 TRBV27 CASSRDSTGDQPQHF TGTGCCAGCAGCCGTGACTCGACGGGGGATCAGCCCCAGCATTTT
NA NA TRBJ2-2 TRBV6-1 CASTRDGGTGELFF TGTGCCAGCACCAGGGACGGTGGGACCGGGGAGCTGTTTTTT
NA NA TRBJ2-7 TRBV19 CASSANGRRSSYEQYF TGTGCCAGTAGTGCCAACGGACGGAGGAGCTCCTACGAGCAGTACTTC
NA NA TRBJ1-6 TRBV2 CASSEFRGSPLHF TGTGCCAGCAGTGAATTTCGGGGGTCACCCCTCCACTTT
NA NA TRBJ2-7 TRBV5-5 CASSTRPRLVYEQYF TGTGCCAGCAGCACCCGTCCAAGGCTGGTCTACGAGCAGTACTTC
NA NA TRBJ2-7 TRBV2 CASFRDPYEQYF TGTGCCAGCTTTCGGGACCCCTACGAGCAGTACTTC
NA NA TRBJ1-5 TRBV28 CASSSLQVRSNQPQHF TGTGCCAGCAGTTCCCTACAGGTTCGGAGCAATCAGCCCCAGCATTTT
NA NA TRBJ1-4 TRBV27 CASSPLATNEKLFF TGTGCCAGCAGTCCACTTGCAACTAATGAAAAACTGTTTTTT
NA once TRBJ2-6 TRBV27 CASGQIAASGANVLTF TGTGCCAGCGGGCAGATTGCGGCCTCTGGGGCCAACGTCCTGACTTTC
NA NA TRBJ2-3 TRBV19 CASSIRTRDTDTQYF TGTGCCAGTAGTATACGAACCCGGGACACAGATACGCAGTATTTT
NA NA TRBJ1-5 TRBV5-4 CASRGGSGAYQPQHF TGTGCCAGTCGGGGGGGATCCGGTGCATATCAGCCCCAGCATTTT
TRBD2 NA TRBJ2-5 TRBV2 CASSPRDSSGQETQYF TGTGCCAGCAGCCCTAGGGATTCTAGCGGGCAAGAGACCCAGTACTTC
NA NA TRBJ2-2 TRBV6-5 CASTPGTRNTGELFF TGTGCCAGCACCCCCGGGACACGGAACACCGGGGAGCTGTTTTTT
NA NA TRBJ2-3 TRBV10-3 CAISEKLLVADTQYF TGTGCCATCAGTGAGAAATTGCTCGTGGCAGATACGCAGTATTTT
NA once TRBJ2-6 TRBV6-1 CASSSGVSGANVLTF TGTGCCAGCAGTTCAGGGGTCTCTGGGGCCAACGTCCTGACTTTC
NA NA TRBJ1-2 TRBV25-1 CASSERVAGVYGYTF TGTGCCAGCAGTGAAAGGGTCGCGGGGGTTTATGGCTACACCTTC
NA NA TRBJ2-5 TRBV5-1 CASSLGQGKETQYF TGCGCCAGCAGCTTGGGGCAGGGGAAAGAGACCCAGTACTTC
NA NA TRBJ1-6 TRBV2 CASIGGSSYNSPLHF TGTGCCAGCATCGGGGGCTCCTCCTATAATTCACCCCTCCACTTT
NA NA TRBJ2-5 TRBV2 CAGAGASRETQYF TGTGCCGGTGCGGGGGCGAGTAGGGAGACCCAGTACTTC
NA once TRBJ1-1 TRBV5-4 CASSSRTEAFF TGTGCCAGCAGCTCTCGCACTGAAGCTTTCTTT
TRBD1 NA TRBJ1-1 TRBV29-1 CSVTGQGGRNTEAFF TGCAGCGTTACAGGACAGGGAGGCAGGAACACTGAAGCTTTCTTT
NA NA TRBJ1-1 TRBV11-3 CASSLRKIDTEAFF TGTGCCAGCAGCTTAAGGAAGATAGACACTGAAGCTTTCTTT
NA NA TRBJ2-5 TRBV5-6 CASSLERVWDF TGTGCCAGCAGCTTGGAGCGAGTCTGGGACTTC
NA NA TRBJ1-2 TRBV13 CASSLLGVNYGYTF TGTGCCAGCAGCTTACTAGGGGTGAACTATGGCTACACCTTC
NA NA TRBJ2-1 TRBV28 CASSLSGLSSYNEQFF TGTGCCAGCAGCCTCTCAGGACTTAGCTCCTACAATGAGCAGTTCTTC
TRBD2 NA TRBJ2-3 TRBV7-2 CASSLQAGALTDTQYF TGTGCCAGCAGCTTACAAGCGGGGGCCCTCACAGATACGCAGTATTTT
TRBD1 once TRBJ2-1 TRBV7-3 CASSSKRDREYNEQFF TGTGCCAGCAGCTCGAAGCGGGACAGGGAATACAATGAGCAGTTCTTC
NA NA TRBJ2-4 TRBV5-1 CASSLAGRMGNIQYF TGCGCCAGCAGCTTGGCAGGAAGAATGGGGAACATTCAGTACTTC
NA NA TRBJ1-3 TRBV12-5 CASGWGVSVDHSGNTIYF TGTGCTAGTGGTTGGGGAGTGTCAGTGGACCACTCTGGAAACACCATATATTTT
NA NA TRBJ1-2 TRBV5-1 CASSEDANGYTF TGCGCCAGCAGCGAGGACGCTAATGGCTACACCTTC
NA NA TRBJ1-2 TRBV19 CASSRLTIENYGYTF TGTGCCAGTAGTCGGCTGACAATCGAGAACTATGGCTACACCTTC
NA medium-sized TRBJ1-1 TRBV4-1 CASSQGGPANTEAFF TGCGCCAGCAGCCAAGGGGGCCCAGCTAACACTGAAGCTTTCTTT
NA NA TRBJ1-3 TRBV27 CASSLRGSGNTIYF TGTGCCAGCAGTTTGAGGGGCTCTGGAAACACCATATATTTT
NA NA TRBJ2-5 TRBV5-1 CARFNRVGEETQYF TGCGCCAGATTTAACAGGGTTGGTGAAGAGACCCAGTACTTC
TRBD2 NA TRBJ2-7 TRBV28 CASSFGLAGYEQYF TGTGCCAGCAGTTTTGGTCTAGCGGGCTACGAGCAGTACTTC
NA NA TRBJ2-7 TRBV5-4 CASSLILSEQYF TGTGCCAGCAGCTTGATACTTTCCGAGCAGTACTTC